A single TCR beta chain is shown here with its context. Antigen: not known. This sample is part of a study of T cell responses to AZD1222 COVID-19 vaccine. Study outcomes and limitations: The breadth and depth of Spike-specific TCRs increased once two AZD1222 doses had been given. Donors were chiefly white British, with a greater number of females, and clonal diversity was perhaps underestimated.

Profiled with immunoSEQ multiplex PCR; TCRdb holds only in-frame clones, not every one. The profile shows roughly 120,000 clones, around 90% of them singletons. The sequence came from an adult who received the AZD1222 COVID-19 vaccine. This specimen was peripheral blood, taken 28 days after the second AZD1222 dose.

The CDR3 region is CATANRGLTGELFF. CDR3 DNA: TGTGCCACCGCTAACAGGGGGCTTACCGGGGAGCTGTTTTTT. The J gene is TRBJ2-2, the V gene TRBV6-5, with 9 bases identical to TRBD1. The length of the CDR3 is 14 residues. Per the germline V gene, CDR1 is MNHEY and CDR2 is SVGAGI. V trimming: 10 bases; J trimming: 5 bases; junction bases outside the gene matches: 8.